Listed below are T cell receptor beta chains from one sample, sequenced in a study of CD8 T cells in Susac syndrome. TCRdb itself ran the immunoSEQ multiplex PCR reads through MiXCR, one entry per CDR3 protein. Here the sample spans 130,000 or so distinct CDR3 sequences, around 91% being singletons. The sample taken for sequencing was CD8+ T cells from PBMCs. The source is a human donor with multiple sclerosis. CDR3s include the opening cysteine and the closing phenylalanine or tryptophan. A D gene is named only where the DNA matches it firmly. Clone size is stated in some rows and not others, as once, few, many or a class when expanded.

D gene: NA; V gene: TRBV13; clone size: NA; J gene: TRBJ1-5; CDR3 protein: CASSEGGVGGNQPQHF
D gene: NA; V gene: TRBV20-1; clone size: NA; J gene: TRBJ2-5; CDR3 protein: CSASQGQETQYF
D gene: NA; V gene: TRBV28; clone size: NA; J gene: TRBJ2-7; CDR3 protein: CASRAGAGSYEQYF
D gene: NA; V gene: TRBV30; clone size: NA; J gene: TRBJ2-2; CDR3 protein: CAWDPGLQTGELFF
D gene: NA; V gene: TRBV19; clone size: NA; J gene: TRBJ1-2; CDR3 protein: CASSMTVDYGYTF
D gene: NA; V gene: TRBV7-9; clone size: NA; J gene: TRBJ1-5; CDR3 protein: CASSLGTAPNQPQHF
D gene: NA; V gene: TRBV7-9; clone size: NA; J gene: TRBJ2-7; CDR3 protein: CASSLDRSSYEQYF
D gene: NA; V gene: TRBV24-1; clone size: NA; J gene: TRBJ1-4; CDR3 protein: CATTDRTNEKLFF
D gene: NA; V gene: TRBV2; clone size: NA; J gene: TRBJ1-1; CDR3 protein: CASRTRGPEAFF
D gene: NA; V gene: TRBV20-1; clone size: NA; J gene: TRBJ2-1; CDR3 protein: CSARDISRYNEQFF
D gene: NA; V gene: TRBV13; clone size: NA; J gene: TRBJ1-4; CDR3 protein: CASSPQGPANEKLFF
D gene: NA; V gene: TRBV6-2/TRBV6-3; clone size: NA; J gene: TRBJ2-6; CDR3 protein: CASSYKVPSGANVLTF
D gene: TRBD1; V gene: TRBV29-1; clone size: NA; J gene: TRBJ2-7; CDR3 protein: CSVAGQGYEQYF
D gene: NA; V gene: TRBV27; clone size: NA; J gene: TRBJ2-3; CDR3 protein: CASSLGTRSTQYF
D gene: TRBD1; V gene: TRBV19; clone size: once; J gene: TRBJ2-2; CDR3 protein: CASTPTGSGELFF
D gene: NA; V gene: TRBV19; clone size: NA; J gene: TRBJ2-1; CDR3 protein: CASSILDGSYNEQFF
D gene: TRBD2; V gene: TRBV30; clone size: NA; J gene: TRBJ2-7; CDR3 protein: CAWEDWGGSSYEQYF
D gene: NA; V gene: TRBV28; clone size: NA; J gene: TRBJ2-7; CDR3 protein: CASIPEGGSYEQYF
D gene: NA; V gene: TRBV7-8; clone size: NA; J gene: TRBJ1-1; CDR3 protein: CASSRDGSHMNTEAFF
D gene: NA; V gene: TRBV20-1; clone size: NA; J gene: TRBJ2-7; CDR3 protein: CSAMAGMAYEQYF
D gene: TRBD1; V gene: TRBV29-1; clone size: NA; J gene: TRBJ2-2; CDR3 protein: CSAQTGVRTGELFF
D gene: NA; V gene: TRBV4-2; clone size: NA; J gene: TRBJ1-4; CDR3 protein: CASSQISGEGLFF
D gene: TRBD2; V gene: TRBV4-3; clone size: NA; J gene: TRBJ2-1; CDR3 protein: CASSQDRGLAGFEGNEQFF
D gene: NA; V gene: TRBV5-4; clone size: NA; J gene: TRBJ1-2; CDR3 protein: CASSLEGDGYTF
D gene: NA; V gene: TRBV16; clone size: NA; J gene: TRBJ2-1; CDR3 protein: CASSQLAPGNEQFF
D gene: TRBD2; V gene: TRBV6-1; clone size: NA; J gene: TRBJ2-1; CDR3 protein: CASSEGLVSEQFF
D gene: NA; V gene: TRBV15; clone size: NA; J gene: TRBJ2-3; CDR3 protein: CATSRGSDTQYF
D gene: NA; V gene: TRBV25-1; clone size: once; J gene: TRBJ2-2; CDR3 protein: CASSDSTHGELFF
D gene: NA; V gene: TRBV19; clone size: NA; J gene: TRBJ1-5; CDR3 protein: CASSMASPPGNQPQHF
D gene: NA; V gene: TRBV7-9; clone size: NA; J gene: TRBJ2-1; CDR3 protein: CASSLDDEQFF
D gene: NA; V gene: TRBV12-5; clone size: NA; J gene: TRBJ2-2; CDR3 protein: CASGAVLGTNTGELFF